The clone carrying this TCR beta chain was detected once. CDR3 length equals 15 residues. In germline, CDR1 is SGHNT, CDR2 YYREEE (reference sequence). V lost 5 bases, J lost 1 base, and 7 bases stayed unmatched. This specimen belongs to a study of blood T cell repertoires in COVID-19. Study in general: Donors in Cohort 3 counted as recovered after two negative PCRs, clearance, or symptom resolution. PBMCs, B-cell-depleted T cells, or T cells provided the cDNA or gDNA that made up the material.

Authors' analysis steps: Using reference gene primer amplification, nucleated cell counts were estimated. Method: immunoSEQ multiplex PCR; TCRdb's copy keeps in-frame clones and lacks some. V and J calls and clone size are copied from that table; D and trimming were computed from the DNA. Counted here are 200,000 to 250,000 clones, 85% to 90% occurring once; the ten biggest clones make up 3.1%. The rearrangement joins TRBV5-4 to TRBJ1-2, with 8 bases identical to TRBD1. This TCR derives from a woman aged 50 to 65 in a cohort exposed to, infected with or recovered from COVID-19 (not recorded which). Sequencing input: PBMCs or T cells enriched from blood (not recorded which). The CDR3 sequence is CASRPDRGLNYGYTF. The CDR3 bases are TGTGCCAGCAGGCCTGACAGGGGCCTTAACTATGGCTACACCTTC. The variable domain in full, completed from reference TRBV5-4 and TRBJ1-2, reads ETGVTQSPTHLIKTRGQQVTLRCSSQSGHNTVSWYQQALGQGPQFIFQYYREEENGRGNFPPRFSGLQFPNYSSELNVNALELDDSALYLCASRPDRGLNYGYTFGSGTRLTVV.